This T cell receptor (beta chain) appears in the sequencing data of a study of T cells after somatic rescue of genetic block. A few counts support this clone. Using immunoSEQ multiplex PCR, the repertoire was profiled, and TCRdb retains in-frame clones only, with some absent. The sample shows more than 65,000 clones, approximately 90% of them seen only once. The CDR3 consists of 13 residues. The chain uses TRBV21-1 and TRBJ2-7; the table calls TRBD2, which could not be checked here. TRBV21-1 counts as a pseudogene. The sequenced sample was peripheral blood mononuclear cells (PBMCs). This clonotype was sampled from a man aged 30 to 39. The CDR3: CASSTGTSYEQYF. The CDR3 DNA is TGTGCCAGCAGCACCGGGACTAGCTACGAGCAGTACTTC.